This TCR beta chain was recovered during a study of blood T cells in healthy people across ages. On the study more broadly: There was about one barcoded beta molecule captured by template switching per two T cells.

On this clonotype itself: Its target is unknown.

Primers used in a second PCR of about 6 to 11 cycles were a sample-barcoded 5' primer and a J-beta primer mix. Each cDNA molecule carried a tag from a template-switch adaptor that contained 12 random nucleotides. In TCRdb, the 5' RACE reads were re-called with MiXCR into one record per CDR3 protein. The sample consists of around 710,000 distinct CDR3 sequences, 43% of them appearing once. The CDR3 consists of 12 residues. Germline loops: CDR1 GTSNPN, CDR2 SVGIG (reference sequence). Study-level points and caveats: Naive CD4+ cell counts and diversity both ran higher in long-lived than in aged donors. Age brought a roughly linear fall in TCR beta diversity measured per million T cells.

This chain uses TRBV30 with TRBJ2-4; 9 positions match TRBD2. The J call may be faulty, since TRBJ2-5 better matches the DNA end. Sequenced sample: blood. The source is a woman aged 55-69 years in good health. The CDR3 region has the DNA TGTGCCTGGCCAGCGGGGGGTGAGACCCAGTACTTC. It specifies CAWPAGGETQYF.